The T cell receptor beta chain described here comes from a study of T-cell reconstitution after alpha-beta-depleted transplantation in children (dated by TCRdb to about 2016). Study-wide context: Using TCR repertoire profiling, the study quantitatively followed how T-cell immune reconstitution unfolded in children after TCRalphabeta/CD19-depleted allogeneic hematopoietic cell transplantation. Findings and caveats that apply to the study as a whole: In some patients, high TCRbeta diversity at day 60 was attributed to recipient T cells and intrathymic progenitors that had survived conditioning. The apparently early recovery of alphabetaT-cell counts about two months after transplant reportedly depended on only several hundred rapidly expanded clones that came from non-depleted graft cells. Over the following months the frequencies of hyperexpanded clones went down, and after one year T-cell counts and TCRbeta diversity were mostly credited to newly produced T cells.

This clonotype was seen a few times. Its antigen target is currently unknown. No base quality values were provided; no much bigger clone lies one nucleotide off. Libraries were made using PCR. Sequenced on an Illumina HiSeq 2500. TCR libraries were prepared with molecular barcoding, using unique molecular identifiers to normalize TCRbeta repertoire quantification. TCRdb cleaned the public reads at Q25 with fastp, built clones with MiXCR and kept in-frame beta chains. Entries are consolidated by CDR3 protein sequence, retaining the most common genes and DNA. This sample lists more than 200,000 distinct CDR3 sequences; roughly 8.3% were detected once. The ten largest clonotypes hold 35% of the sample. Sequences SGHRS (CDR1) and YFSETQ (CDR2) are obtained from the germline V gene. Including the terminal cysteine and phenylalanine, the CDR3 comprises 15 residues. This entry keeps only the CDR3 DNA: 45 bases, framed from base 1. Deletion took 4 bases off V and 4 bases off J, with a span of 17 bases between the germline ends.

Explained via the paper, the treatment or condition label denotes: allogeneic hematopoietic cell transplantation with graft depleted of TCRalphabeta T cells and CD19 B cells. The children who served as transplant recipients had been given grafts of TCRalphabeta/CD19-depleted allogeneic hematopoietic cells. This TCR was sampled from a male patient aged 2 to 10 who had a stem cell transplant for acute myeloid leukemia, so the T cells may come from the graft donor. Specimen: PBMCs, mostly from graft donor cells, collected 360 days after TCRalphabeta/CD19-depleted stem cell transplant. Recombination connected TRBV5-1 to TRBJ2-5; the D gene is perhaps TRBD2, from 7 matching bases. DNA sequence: TGCGCCAGCAGCCGGATCGGGGGGCGAGGAGAGACCCAGTACTTC. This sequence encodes CASSRIGGRGETQYF. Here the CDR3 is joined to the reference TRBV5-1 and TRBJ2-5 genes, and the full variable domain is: KAGVTQTPRYLIKTRGQQVTLSCSPISGHRSVSWYQQTPGQGLQFLFEYFSETQRNKGNFPGRFSGRQFSNSRSEMNVSTLELGDSALYLCASSRIGGRGETQYFGPGTRLLVL.